This T cell receptor beta chain was captured in a study of cytomegalovirus exposure and HLA in healthy donors. This CDR3 spans 16 amino acids. V gave up 0 bases and J gave up 4 bases; unmatched junction bases: 7. Looked up from germline, CDR1 is SGHRS and CDR2 is YFSETQ. This clone has more than one count but fewer than ten. The antigen is not known. Researchers ran the PCR with 60 Vbeta and 13 Jbeta primers. Per the original data handling: In a later analysis, the count reached 82 million or so unique TCR beta chains, with about 9.9 million shared. The data were produced by immunoSEQ multiplex PCR, yet TCRdb's version contains in-frame clones alone and is incomplete. V and J calls and clone size come straight from that table; D and trimming were deduced from the DNA. The data hold about 110,000 clones, with 70% observed a single time. Findings of the study overall: The records held CMV serostatus as the only immune exposure information. In a later analysis, at a false discovery rate of 0.05, 17,000 or so TCR beta sequences matched HLA alleles. A later analysis linked a missense DCLRE1C variant to TCR beta V- and J-gene trimming.

The sequence derives from a man aged 30 to 39 in good health and CMV-seropositive. The rearrangement joins TRBV5-1 to TRBJ2-3; the match to TRBD2 covers 8 bases. The sequencing sample was made of PBMCs. This CDR3 is CASSLARGGGSDTQYF. CDR3 nucleotides: TGCGCCAGCAGCTTGGCCCGGGGGGGTGGGTCAGATACGCAGTATTTT.